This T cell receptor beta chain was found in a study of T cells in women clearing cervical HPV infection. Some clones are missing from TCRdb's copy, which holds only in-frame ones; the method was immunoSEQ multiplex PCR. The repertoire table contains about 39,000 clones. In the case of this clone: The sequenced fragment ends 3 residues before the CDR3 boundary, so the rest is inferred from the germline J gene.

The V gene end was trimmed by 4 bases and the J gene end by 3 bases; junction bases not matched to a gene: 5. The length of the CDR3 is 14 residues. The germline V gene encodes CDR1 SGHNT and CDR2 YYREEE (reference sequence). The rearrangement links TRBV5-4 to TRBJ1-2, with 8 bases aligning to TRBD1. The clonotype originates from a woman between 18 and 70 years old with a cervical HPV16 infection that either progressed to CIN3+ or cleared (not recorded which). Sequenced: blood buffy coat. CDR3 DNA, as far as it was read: TGTGCCAGCAGCCCAGACAGGGGTGACTATGGC. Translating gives CASSPDRGDYG. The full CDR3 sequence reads CASSPDRGDYGYTF. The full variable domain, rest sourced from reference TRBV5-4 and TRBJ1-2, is ETGVTQSPTHLIKTRGQQVTLRCSSQSGHNTVSWYQQALGQGPQFIFQYYREEENGRGNFPPRFSGLQFPNYSSELNVNALELDDSALYLCASSPDRGDYGYTFGSGTRLTVV.